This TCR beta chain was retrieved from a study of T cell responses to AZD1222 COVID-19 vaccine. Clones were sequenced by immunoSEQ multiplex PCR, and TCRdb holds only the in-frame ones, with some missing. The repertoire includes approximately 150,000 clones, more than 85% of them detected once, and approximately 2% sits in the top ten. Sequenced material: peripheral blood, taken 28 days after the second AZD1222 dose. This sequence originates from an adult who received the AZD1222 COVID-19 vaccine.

This CDR3 reads CASSAGQANTEAFF. In nucleotides, the CDR3 is TGCGCCAGCAGCGCGGGACAGGCCAACACTGAAGCTTTCTTT. The chain is built from TRBV5-1 and TRBJ1-1, with TRBD1 identical over 8 bases. In germline, CDR1 is SGHRS, CDR2 YFSETQ. This CDR3 region has 14 residues. V dropped 4 bases and J dropped 2; count of bases not matched to a gene: 4.